This TCR beta chain was sequenced in a study of vaccination effects on CD4 cells after COVID-19. Broader study findings: In the study, convalescent patients were few, and early post-infection timepoints were absent.

Using viral peptide pools, the ViraFEST assay grew out antigen-specific CD4+ T cells prior to sequencing. Culturing for around 10 days preceded CD4+ T cell isolation. The healthy vaccine recipients, who had no prior SARS-CoV-2 infection, showed negative nucleocapsid antibodies. PBMC cultures contained about 2 million cells per well, 8.5 to 10 IU/ml IL-2 and roughly 9.4 ug/ml peptides. The authors replaced half the medium with IL-2 medium on days 3 and 7. The sample holds a few counts of this clone. Its specificity is unknown. Method: immunoSEQ multiplex PCR; TCRdb's copy keeps in-frame clones and lacks some. The table records tens of thousands of clones, 70% to 80% of them present only once. The sequencing here drew on CD4+ T cells from PBMCs cultured with HCoV-NL63 spike peptides, taken before COVID-19 vaccination. The source is a human donor who received a COVID-19 vaccine.

CDR3 sequence reads: CASSLDTGSRQETQYF. CDR3 nucleotides: TGCGCCAGCAGCTTGGATACAGGGTCCCGTCAAGAGACCCAGTACTTC. This rearrangement joins TRBV5-1 to TRBJ2-5; a possible D gene is TRBD1 (6 bases). Trimming removed 0 bases from V and 2 bases from J, with 14 bases in between. CDR3 length: 16 amino acids. Germline V CDR1 and CDR2: SGHRS, YFSETQ.